Below, 29 T cell receptor beta chains from the same sample are listed, as sequenced in a study of T cells in Graves' hyperthyroidism and ophthalmopathy (dated by TCRdb to about 2019). Receptors were amplified or captured by multiplex PCR. TCRdb records Illumina HiSeq 2000 as the sequencer. Amplification of TCR beta CDR3 regions was carried out from RNA transcripts. A first-round RT-PCR of the TCR CDR3 used the HTBI primer set with the Qiagen OneStep RT-PCR kit. TCRdb redid the processing of the public reads, applying fastp at Q25 and MiXCR, and retained in-frame beta chains. For every CDR3 protein sequence, its rows merge into one entry that carries the most common genes and DNA. Here the sample has nearly 600,000 distinct CDR3 sequences; roughly 13% occur a single time. The ten largest clonotypes hold approximately 5.7% of the sample. Sequences were obtained from blood. All receptors come from a woman aged 25 to 39 with Graves' hyperthyroidism that later progressed to Graves' ophthalmopathy.

The genes are TRBV7-9 and TRBJ1-4; a possible D gene is TRBD1 (6 bases). CDR1 SEHNR and CDR2 FQNEAQ come from the germline V gene (reference sequence). The CDR3 covers 14 residues. With 5 bases removed from V and 8 bases from J, the gap between germline ends came to 15 bases. The CDR3 DNA reads as TGTGCCAGCAGCCAAACAGAACAGGGCGAAAAACTGTTTTTT. Translated: CASSQTEQGEKLFF.

This clonotype was found many times. The chain employs TRBV24-1 and TRBJ2-2; 9 bases line up with TRBD2. Looked up from germline, CDR1 is KGHDR and CDR2 is SFDVKD. The V gene end was trimmed by 0 bases and the J gene end by 7 bases; junction bases not matched to a gene: 11. The CDR3 is 18 amino acids. In nucleotides, the CDR3 is TGTGCCACCAGTGATTTGCAGGTAGCGGGAGTTTCTGGCGGGGAGCTGTTTTTT. This gives the protein CATSDLQVAGVSGGELFF.

This clonotype has a count of ten or more. V and J are TRBV30 and TRBJ1-1, with D hard to call. V was pared by 3 bases and J by 2 bases, with 13 bases between. Germline V gives CDR1 GTSNPN, CDR2 SVGIG (reference sequence). The CDR3 contains 14 residues. The DNA for the CDR3 is TGTGCCTGGAGCAGGAGTAAAAGAAACACTGAAGCTTTCTTT. This encodes CAWSRSKRNTEAFF.

This clonotype was observed at least ten times. This chain joins TRBV30 and TRBJ1-2; the D gene is possibly TRBD1 (5 bases). V was cut by 4 bases and J by 4 bases, with 13 bases left in between. CDR1 and CDR2 from the germline V gene are GTSNPN and SVGIG (reference sequence). This CDR3 has 13 amino acids. The chain's CDR3 is CAWNPGSPYGYTF. The CDR3 bases are TGTGCCTGGAATCCAGGGAGCCCCTATGGCTACACCTTC.

This clonotype was seen at least ten times. V is TRBV20-1 and J is TRBJ2-1, with 13 positions matching TRBD2. Losses at the gene ends were 6 bases for V and 8 bases for J; bases not matched to a gene: 7. This CDR3 has 14 amino acids. From germline, CDR1 is DFQATT and CDR2 SNEGSKA (reference sequence). The CDR3 DNA reads TGCAGTGCCAGCGGACTAGCGGGAGTTTATGAGCAGTTCTTC. Amino acid sequence: CSASGLAGVYEQFF.

This clonotype was counted at least ten times. The CDR3 DNA is TGTGCCAGCAGTTTCTTTACGTCATATGGCTACACCTTC. Its translation is CASSFFTSYGYTF. The V and J genes are TRBV12-3 or TRBV12-4 and TRBJ1-2; D remains unclear. CDR3 size: 13 residues. Trimming took off 3 bases at V and 5 bases at J, with 10 bases between the two ends.

This clonotype was seen at least ten times. The chain combines TRBV2 with TRBJ2-7; TRBD2 matches at 11 bases. The germline V gene has CDR1 SNHLY and CDR2 FYNNEI. CDR3 length equals 15 residues. V lost 2 bases and J lost 5; bases outside the gene matches: 5. CDR3 sequence: CASSELAGGSDEQYF. CDR3 coding DNA: TGTGCCAGCAGTGAATTAGCGGGAGGGAGCGACGAGCAGTACTTC.

This clonotype was found many times. The gene calls are TRBV30 and TRBJ1-1, with no clear D. V dropped 0 bases and J dropped 0 bases, with 17 bases sitting between them. This CDR3 spans 17 amino acids. The germline V gene has CDR1 GTSNPN and CDR2 SVGIG (reference sequence). CDR3 in amino acids: CAWSVRNTLYMNTEAFF. CDR3 DNA sequence: TGTGCCTGGAGTGTACGGAACACCTTATACATGAACACTGAAGCTTTCTTT.

This clonotype was detected ten times or more. The CDR3 reads CASSPTGTLEAFF. CDR3 coding DNA: TGTGCCAGCAGTCCGACCGGGACACTTGAAGCTTTCTTT. The V call is TRBV27, the J call TRBJ1-1; possibly TRBD1 for D (6 bases). V was pared by 5 bases and J by 7 bases, with 14 bases between. The CDR3 runs to 13 residues. Germline V gene sequence: CDR1 MNHEY, CDR2 SMNVEV (reference sequence).

This clonotype was counted many times. The gene calls are TRBV15 and TRBJ1-1, with D unresolved. V dropped 0 bases and J dropped 6 bases, with 11 bases sitting between them. This CDR3 region has 14 residues. Germline-derived CDR1 and CDR2 are LNHNV and YYDKDF (reference sequence). The CDR3 bases are TGTGCCACCAGCAGAGATCATGGCGCGGCTGAAGCTTTCTTT. Encoded protein: CATSRDHGAAEAFF.

There are a few counts of this clonotype. Because the CDR3's place on the DNA is in doubt, the DNA is left out and the CDR3 is given as listed by TCRdb. J is TRBJ1-1 and V is TRBV30; the table calls TRBD1, which could not be checked here. 16 amino acids form the CDR3, both terminal residues included. Germline V lookup: CDR1 GTSNPN, CDR2 SVGIG (reference sequence). CDR3: CAWSFLAGGEGTEAFF.

In this sample, this clonotype turned up a few times. The rearrangement links TRBV28 to TRBJ2-7; D is perhaps TRBD1 (6 bases). Trimming stripped 7 bases from V and 4 bases from J, with 23 bases between. This CDR3 is 16 amino acids long. Germline V CDR1 and CDR2: MDHEN, SYDVKM. This chain's CDR3 is CASIPMQGTRLYEQYF. The CDR3 region has the DNA TGTGCCAGCATCCCCATGCAGGGGACACGACTTTACGAGCAGTACTTC.

Here the CDR3 DNA reads TGTGCCAGCTGTTCCCTCCGCAGCGATGCCACCGGGGAGCTGTTTTTT. The encoded protein is CASCSLRSDATGELFF. The chain recombines TRBV12-3 or TRBV12-4 with TRBJ2-2; the D is unclear. V was clipped by 8 bases and J by 4 bases, with 20 bases between them. The length of the CDR3 is 16 residues.

This clonotype has only a few counts. V is TRBV19 and J is TRBJ1-2; D not certain. Germline CDR1 is LNHDA and CDR2 is SQIVND (reference sequence). Trimming left V 3 bases short and J 0 bases short, with 11 bases between. The CDR3 contains 15 residues. The CDR3 DNA sequence: TGTGCCAGTAGTATGAGGGCTGAGCCTAACTATGGCTACACCTTC. Translating it yields CASSMRAEPNYGYTF. Filled out from reference TRBV19 and TRBJ1-2, the complete variable domain reads DGGITQSPKYLFRKEGQNVTLSCEQNLNHDAMYWYRQDPGQGLRLIYYSQIVNDFQKGDIAEGYSVSREKKESFPLTVTSAQKNPTAFYLCASSMRAEPNYGYTFGSGTRLTVV.

There are a few counts of this clonotype. V is TRBV20-1 and J is TRBJ2-5; 11 nucleotides match TRBD2. CDR3 length equals 15 residues. Unmatched junction bases numbered 9, after V lost 5 bases and J lost 4 bases. The V gene's germline CDR1 is DFQATT and CDR2 SNEGSKA (reference sequence). This chain's CDR3 is CSAGQTSGVAETQYF. The CDR3, as DNA: TGCAGTGCTGGACAGACTAGCGGGGTGGCAGAGACCCAGTACTTC.

The chain combines TRBV7-3 with TRBJ1-1; possibly TRBD1 for D (6 bases). The CDR3 spans 13 residues. Trimming removed 2 bases at V and 7 bases at J, with 11 bases between. The germline gives CDR1 SGHTA, CDR2 FQGTGA. The CDR3 loop is CASSLGGLNEAFF. CDR3 nucleotides: TGTGCCAGCAGCTTAGGGGGGCTTAATGAAGCTTTCTTT.

This clonotype showed up many times. This chain joins TRBV18 and TRBJ1-4; D ambiguous. CDR1 is KGHSH, CDR2 LQKENI, per germline. Trimming shortened V by 2 bases and J by 5 bases, and 9 bases separated the two germline ends. This CDR3 region has 14 residues. The CDR3 here is CASSPYSENEKLFF. The CDR3 DNA reads TGTGCCAGCTCACCATATAGCGAAAATGAAAAACTGTTTTTT.

In its sample, this clonotype was seen many times. The chain carries TRBV2 and TRBJ1-2; TRBD1 might be the D (5 bases). This CDR3 contains 14 residues. Trimming took 5 bases from V and 4 from J, leaving 14 bases between them. Germline CDR1 SNHLY, CDR2 FYNNEI. The CDR3 DNA reads as TGTGCCAGCAGTTCCGACAGCGTAGTCTATGGCTACACCTTC. As protein: CASSSDSVVYGYTF.

In this sample, this clonotype turned up a few times. V and J are TRBV30 and TRBJ2-7, with D maybe TRBD1 (5 bases). The CDR3 is made up of 13 amino acids. V lost 3 bases to trimming and J lost 2 bases, with 11 bases between them. Per the germline V gene, CDR1 is GTSNPN and CDR2 is SVGIG (reference sequence). The CDR3: CAWRSMGPYEQYF. The CDR3 nucleotides read TGTGCCTGGAGGAGTATGGGGCCCTACGAGCAGTACTTC. Full variable domain (remainder filled in from reference TRBV30 and TRBJ2-7): SQTIHQWPATLVQPVGSPLSLECTVEGTSNPNLYWYRQAAGRGLQLLFYSVGIGQISSEVPQNLSASRPQDRQFILSSKKLLLSDSGFYLCAWRSMGPYEQYFGPGTRLTVT.

Many counts were recorded for this clonotype. V and J are TRBV6-1 and TRBJ1-6; D not certain. This CDR3 has 13 residues. Looked up from germline, CDR1 is MNHNS and CDR2 is SASEGT. Trimming removed 5 bases from V and 7 bases from J, with 9 bases in between. CDR3 region: CASSLVGNSPLHF. CDR3 in DNA: TGTGCCAGCAGTCTTGTCGGGAATTCACCCCTCCACTTT.

This clonotype was counted only a few times. The V gene is TRBV4-3, the J gene TRBJ2-7, with no clear D. The germline V gene has CDR1 LGHNA and CDR2 YSLEER. Trimming pared 0 bases from V and 3 bases from J, leaving 9 bases between. The CDR3 is 14 amino acids. The CDR3 reads CASSQDSNSYEQYF. CDR3 nucleotides: TGCGCCAGCAGCCAAGATTCAAACAGCTACGAGCAGTACTTC.

Details on this clonotype: One end of the junction varies from germline; a read error may be responsible. The gene calls are TRBV19 and TRBJ1-5; 10 nucleotides align to TRBD1. Germline V CDR1 and CDR2: LNHDA, SQIVND (reference sequence). CDR3 length: 17 amino acids. The CDR3 DNA sequence: TGTGCCAGTAGTAATAGGGTCGGGACAGGGGCTATTCAGTCCCAGCATTTT. Translated: CASSNRVGTGAIQSQHF.

This clonotype was found many times. This chain joins TRBV28 and TRBJ1-3; D unresolved. Trimming took off 4 bases at V and 7 bases at J, with 17 bases between the two ends. Germline V CDR1 and CDR2: MDHEN, SYDVKM. The CDR3 consists of 15 residues. The CDR3 sequence is CASSSHDPARNTIYF. The CDR3 DNA sequence: TGTGCCAGCAGTTCCCACGATCCCGCCCGGAACACCATATATTTT.

This clonotype was observed at least ten times. This sequence joins TRBV20-1 and TRBJ1-3, with D perhaps TRBD1 (6 bases). CDR3 length equals 15 residues. Between the trimmed V and J ends, which lost 3 bases and 0 bases, there was a span of 12 bases. Germline V lookup: CDR1 DFQATT, CDR2 SNEGSKA (reference sequence). This chain's CDR3 is CSASNRTVSGNTIYF. The CDR3 nucleotides are TGCAGTGCTAGTAATCGGACAGTCTCTGGAAACACCATATATTTT.

This clonotype was detected only a few times. V is TRBV5-1 and J is TRBJ2-2; D is possibly TRBD2 (6 bases). CDR3 length: 16 amino acids. V lost 4 bases to trimming and J lost 5 bases, with 18 bases between them. From germline, CDR1 is SGHRS and CDR2 YFSETQ. The CDR3 DNA is TGCGCCAGCAGCCCGACAGCGGGCCGTTTAACCGGGGAGCTGTTTTTT. Translated: CASSPTAGRLTGELFF.

The rearrangement links TRBV11-2 to TRBJ2-2, with TRBD2 identical over 11 bases. Trimming took 5 bases from V and 5 from J; bases not matched to a gene: 4. The CDR3 is 15 residues long. Germline CDR1 SGHAT, CDR2 FQNNGV. The chain's CDR3 is CASSIRLAGTGELFF. DNA of the CDR3: TGTGCCAGCAGCATACGACTAGCGGGGACCGGGGAGCTGTTTTTT.

This chain joins TRBV2 and TRBJ1-5, with D perhaps matching TRBD1 (5 bases). The CDR3 is 14 amino acids. Per germline, CDR1 SNHLY and CDR2 FYNNEI. Trimming cost V 3 bases and J 5 bases, with 11 bases left between them. The CDR3 protein is CASSDRTRDQPQHF. The CDR3 DNA is TGTGCCAGCAGTGACAGGACAAGGGATCAGCCCCAGCATTTT.

The rearrangement links TRBV3-1 to TRBJ1-2; tentative D call: TRBD1 (6 bases). CDR3 length: 15 residues. Trimming removed 3 bases from V and 8 bases from J, with 19 bases in between. Germline CDR1 is LGHDT and CDR2 is YNNKEL (reference sequence). The CDR3 DNA reads TGTGCCAGCAGCCACCTCGCACAGGGAGGAGAGGGCTACACCTTC. This encodes CASSHLAQGGEGYTF.

This clonotype appeared many times. The genes are TRBV18 and TRBJ1-1; 9 positions match TRBD1. This CDR3 is 14 amino acids long. Germline V gene lookup returns CDR1 KGHSH and CDR2 LQKENI. V lost 8 bases, J lost 6 bases, and 10 bases stayed unmatched. CDR3 residues: CASAQRTGEPEAFF. CDR3 DNA: TGTGCCAGCGCACAACGGACAGGGGAACCTGAAGCTTTCTTT. Looking up the rest from reference TRBV18 and TRBJ1-1 gives the full variable domain: NAGVMQNPRHLVRRRGQEARLRCSPMKGHSHVYWYRQLPEEGLKFMVYLQKENIIDESGMPKERFSAEFPKEGPSILRIQQVVRGDSAAYFCASAQRTGEPEAFFGQGTRLTVV.